The clone carrying this T cell receptor (beta chain) came up many times. Its antigen is not identified. V shed 6 bases and J 1 base; nucleotides not matched to a gene: 4. The CDR3 has 14 amino acids. Germline V lookup: CDR1 LGHDT, CDR2 YNNKEL (reference sequence). This entry is derived from a study of T-cell memory formation after mild COVID-19. About the research overall: TCR clusters largely stayed donor specific. General study points: Contracting CD4+ clones lay largely in CM and EM, with CD8+ ones residing in EMRA. Some SARS-CoV-2-responding clones were already detected in memory before infection.

TCRdb re-analysed the 5' RACE reads in MiXCR, keeping a single row per CDR3 protein. The table records about 57,000 distinct CDR3 sequences, roughly an eighth of them present only once. This chain uses TRBV3-1 with TRBJ2-7; TRBD1 matches 9 bases. This receptor was identified in a man younger than 35 who had mild COVID-19 (a few samples of this study predate the infection). Cell type and time point are not known. Material: PBMCs or a T cell subset sorted from them (not recorded which). In DNA, the CDR3 is TGTGCCAGCAGGGGACAGGGTCGGTCCTACGAGCAGTACTTC. This gives the protein CASRGQGRSYEQYF.